The 14 T cell receptor beta chains below all came from one sample that was sequenced in a study of T-cell reconstitution after alpha-beta-depleted transplantation in children. Molecular barcoding with unique molecular identifiers was used for the TCRbeta library. TCRdb itself ran the PCR reads through MiXCR, one entry per CDR3 protein. Here the sample spans around 25,000 distinct CDR3 sequences, 15% to 20% being singletons. This specimen was PBMCs, mostly from graft donor cells, taken 60 days after TCRalphabeta/CD19-depleted stem cell transplant. The receptors come from a male patient under 10 years old who had a stem cell transplant for acute lymphoblastic leukemia, so the T cells may come from the graft donor.

This clonotype appeared many times. V is TRBV10-3 and J is TRBJ1-1, with D possibly TRBD1 on 5 matching bases. V was trimmed by 0 bases and J by 1 base, leaving 6 bases between them. CDR1 and CDR2 from the germline V gene are ENHRY and SYGVKD. This CDR3 spans 14 amino acids. CDR3 residues: CAISESTENTEAFF. The DNA of the CDR3 is TGTGCCATCAGTGAGTCGACAGAGAACACTGAAGCTTTCTTT.

This clonotype was counted many times. The CDR3 reads CASSFFKTGETQYF. The CDR3 bases are TGTGCCAGCAGTTTTTTCAAAACTGGAGAGACCCAGTACTTC. The chain has TRBV12-3 or TRBV12-4 and TRBJ2-5; D not certain. The CDR3 runs to 14 residues. V was pared by 3 bases and J by 4 bases, with 12 bases between.

V gene TRBV25-1 combines with J gene TRBJ2-7; 7 bases map to TRBD2. There are 13 residues in the CDR3. Trimming cost V 6 bases and J 0 bases; bases outside gene matches: 2. Germline CDR1 and CDR2: MGHDK and SYGVNS. The CDR3 DNA reads TGTGCCAGCAGGCGGGGGAGCTCCTACGAGCAGTACTTC. It encodes CASRRGSSYEQYF.

The J gene is TRBJ2-3, the V gene TRBV6-1; 13 positions match TRBD2. This CDR3 is 18 amino acids long. Losses at the gene ends were 8 bases for V and 0 bases for J; bases not matched to a gene: 11. Germline lookup yields CDR1 MNHNS and CDR2 SASEGT. The CDR3 is CASAERLAGGLSTDTQYF. The CDR3 nucleotides read TGTGCCAGCGCCGAGAGACTAGCGGGGGGCCTCAGCACAGATACGCAGTATTTT.

This clonotype was recorded many times. The chain combines TRBV28 with TRBJ1-4; tentative D call: TRBD1 (6 bases). In germline, CDR1 is MDHEN, CDR2 SYDVKM. V lost 7 bases and J lost 8, with 11 bases in between. The CDR3 length is 12 residues. In DNA, the CDR3 is TGTGCCAGCATGGGGGCAAGGGAAAAACTGTTTTTT. Translating it yields CASMGAREKLFF.

This clonotype was detected ten times or more. This chain joins TRBV29-1 and TRBJ2-7, with 7 nucleotides matching TRBD1. Trimming took 6 bases from V and 3 from J; bases not matched to a gene: 5. The CDR3 contains 12 residues. The germline gives CDR1 SQVTM, CDR2 ANQGSEA. The CDR3 region is CSVSTGDYEQYF. The CDR3 bases are TGCAGCGTCTCAACAGGGGACTACGAGCAGTACTTC.

The chain carries TRBV6-5 and TRBJ1-4, with a tentative D call TRBD1 (6 bases). This CDR3 spans 15 amino acids. Germline V gives CDR1 MNHEY, CDR2 SVGAGI. V lost 0 bases and J 7 bases, leaving 12 bases between the germline ends. CDR3 residues: CASSYSQGSSEKLFF. DNA for the CDR3: TGTGCCAGCAGTTACTCACAGGGAAGTAGTGAAAAACTGTTTTTT.

The sample holds many counts of this clonotype. The chain has TRBV1 and TRBJ2-2; TRBD1, the table's D call, lacks a check against the DNA. TRBV1 has pseudogene status. The CDR3 runs to 9 residues. CDR3 nucleotide sequence: TGCAGGGGGACCGGGGAGCTGTTTTTT. It is translated as CRGTGELFF.

The genes are TRBV6-5 and TRBJ2-5; 13 nucleotides agree with TRBD2. Germline V gives CDR1 MNHEY, CDR2 SVGAGI. The junction had 0 bases not matched to a gene; V was cut back by 2 bases and J by 3 bases. The CDR3 extends over 15 amino acids. The CDR3 loop is CASSYGTSGEETQYF. Written as DNA, the CDR3 is TGTGCCAGCAGTTACGGGACTAGCGGGGAAGAGACCCAGTACTTC.

This clonotype appeared many times. The chain uses TRBV5-5 and TRBJ1-1; no clear D gene. Deletions cut 2 bases from V and 0 bases from J, with 5 bases between. The V gene's germline CDR1 is SGHKS and CDR2 YYEKEE (reference sequence). The CDR3 is made up of 13 amino acids. The CDR3 region is CASSLRVNTEAFF. CDR3 nucleotides: TGTGCCAGCAGCTTAAGGGTGAACACTGAAGCTTTCTTT.

In this sample, this clonotype turned up many times. The V and J genes are TRBV4-2 and TRBJ2-7; 12 nucleotides match TRBD1. V lost 4 bases, J lost 7 bases, and 8 bases stayed unmatched. Germline assignment: CDR1 LGHNA and CDR2 YNFKEQ. This CDR3 is 15 amino acids long. In nucleotides, the CDR3 is TGTGCCAGCAGCCCGACGGGACAGGGGGCACGGGAGCAGTACTTC. Protein: CASSPTGQGAREQYF.

This clonotype came up a few times. The gene calls are TRBV11-2 and TRBJ2-7; D remains unclear. V lost 3 bases, J lost 0 bases, and 3 bases lay in between. The CDR3 extends over 12 amino acids. CDR1 and CDR2 from the germline V gene are SGHAT and FQNNGV. The DNA of the CDR3 is TGTGCCAGCAGCTTCTACTCCTACGAGCAGTACTTC. It codes for CASSFYSYEQYF.

This clonotype showed up just a few times. The chain recombines TRBV3-1 with TRBJ2-3; TRBD2 matches 16 bases. Trimming at V came to 2 bases and at J to 3 bases, leaving 14 bases not matched to a gene. The CDR3 covers 21 residues. Germline CDR1 is LGHDT and CDR2 is YNNKEL (reference sequence). The CDR3 coding sequence is TGTGCCAGCAGCCAACCCATGGGGACTAGCGGGGGGGCCGGGAAGACAGATACGCAGTATTTT. Residues: CASSQPMGTSGGAGKTDTQYF.

This clonotype appeared many times. The chain carries TRBV6-5 and TRBJ1-5; no clear D. The germline V gene has CDR1 MNHEY and CDR2 SVGAGI. V was cut by 0 bases and J by 6 bases, with 6 bases left in between. The CDR3 length is 13 residues. This CDR3 reads CASSYSWRQPQHF. CDR3 DNA: TGTGCCAGCAGTTACTCCTGGCGTCAGCCCCAGCATTTT.